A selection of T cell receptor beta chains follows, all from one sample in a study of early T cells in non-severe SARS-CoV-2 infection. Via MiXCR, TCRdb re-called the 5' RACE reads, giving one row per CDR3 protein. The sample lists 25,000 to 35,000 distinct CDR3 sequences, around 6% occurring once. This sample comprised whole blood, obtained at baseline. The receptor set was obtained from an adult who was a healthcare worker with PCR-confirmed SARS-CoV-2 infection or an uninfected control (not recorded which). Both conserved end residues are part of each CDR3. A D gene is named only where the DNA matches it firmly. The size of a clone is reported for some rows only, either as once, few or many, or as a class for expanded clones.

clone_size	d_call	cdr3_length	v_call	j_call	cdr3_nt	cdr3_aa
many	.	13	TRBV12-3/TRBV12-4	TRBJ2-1	TGTGCCAGCAGGCCGGGGGTCTACAATGAGCAGTTCTTC	CASRPGVYNEQFF
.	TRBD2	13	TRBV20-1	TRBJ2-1	TGCAGTGCTCCTCCCGGGACTAGTAATGAGCAGTTCTTC	CSAPPGTSNEQFF
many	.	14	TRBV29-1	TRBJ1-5	TGCAGCGCCTCTGGGGGTAATAGCAATCAGCCCCAGCATTTT	CSASGGNSNQPQHF
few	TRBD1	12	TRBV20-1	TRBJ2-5	TGCAGTGTTTCGGACAGGCAAGAGACCCAGTACTTC	CSVSDRQETQYF
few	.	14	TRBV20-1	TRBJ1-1	TGCAGTGCTAGAGGGACAGTCGGCTACACTGAAGCTTTCTTT	CSARGTVGYTEAFF
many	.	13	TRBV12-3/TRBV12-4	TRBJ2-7	TGTGCCAGCAGTTTACAGAGCTCCTACGAGCAGTACTTC	CASSLQSSYEQYF
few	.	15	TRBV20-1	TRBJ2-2	TGCAGTGCCAGGCCTAGTCCCCCAGGGACCGGGGAGCTGTTTTTT	CSARPSPPGTGELFF
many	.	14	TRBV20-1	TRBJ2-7	TGCAGTGCTAGACAGTCAGGAGCCCGCTACGAGCAGTACTTC	CSARQSGARYEQYF
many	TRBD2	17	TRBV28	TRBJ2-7	TGTGCCAGCAGTCCCCTCCGACTAGCGGGAGAGTCTTACGAGCAGTACTTC	CASSPLRLAGESYEQYF
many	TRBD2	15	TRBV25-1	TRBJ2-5	TGTGCCAGCAGTGACCAGCGGGGGCCACAAGAGACCCAGTACTTC	CASSDQRGPQETQYF
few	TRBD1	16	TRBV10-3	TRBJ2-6	TGTGCCATCAGTGAGTCCTCGGGACAGGGGGCCAACGTCCTGACTTTC	CAISESSGQGANVLTF
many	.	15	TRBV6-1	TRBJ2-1	TGTGCCAGCAGTGAAACAGGCAGCTCCTACAATGAGCAGTTCTTC	CASSETGSSYNEQFF
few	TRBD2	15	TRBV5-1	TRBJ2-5	TGCGCCAGCAGCCCCCCTGGACTAGCGGGAGAGACCCAGTACTTC	CASSPPGLAGETQYF
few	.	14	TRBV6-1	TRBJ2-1	TGTGCCAGCAGTGAAGCGCCCCGGGCCAATGAGCAGTTCTTC	CASSEAPRANEQFF
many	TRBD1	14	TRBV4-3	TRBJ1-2	TGCGCCAGCAGCCAATCCGGGACAGGGAGTGGCTACACCTTC	CASSQSGTGSGYTF
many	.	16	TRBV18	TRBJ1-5	TGTGCCAGCTCACCAGGGACGGTCGATAGCAATCAGCCCCAGCATTTT	CASSPGTVDSNQPQHF
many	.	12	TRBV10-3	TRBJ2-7	TGTGCCATCAGTGAGCGTCCCTACGAGCAGTACTTC	CAISERPYEQYF